This T cell receptor beta chain stems from a study of OX40 agonist ivuxolimab in advanced cancers. Broadly, across the study: Ivuxolimab was a fully human IgG2 agonistic monoclonal antibody targeting the costimulatory receptor OX40 (CD134). Intravenous ivuxolimab was administered to patients every 2 weeks at six dose levels: 0.01, 0.1, 0.3, 1.5, 3 and 10 mg/kg. Among the approximately 50 dose-escalation patients, about 20 had hepatocellular carcinoma, roughly 15 melanoma, 9 renal cell carcinoma and 9 head and neck cancer. In the dose-escalation cohort, around four fifths of patients were male, and the mean age was approximately 60 years, with a range of about 23 to 90. Prior anti-PD-1, anti-PD-L1 or anti-CTLA-4 therapy was permitted, and checkpoint inhibitors had been received by about 36% of dose-escalation patients. Partial responses were achieved by three dose-escalation patients, of whom one had hepatocellular carcinoma and two had cutaneous melanoma. Peripheral TCRbeta sequencing aimed to test whether ivuxolimab altered TCR sequence diversity and caused clonal T-cell expansion. The paper covers the monotherapy dose-escalation part of the phase I ivuxolimab trial, which included N ≈ 50 patients.

Concerning this clone itself: Its antigen is unknown. One base away there is no much larger clone; base qualities are not given.

From the cysteine up to the phenylalanine, the CDR3 has a length of 16 residues. The sequence is cut down to CDR3 DNA, 48 bases in frame from base 1. Relative to germline, V is missing 3 bases and J is missing 1 base, with 4 bases of the junction outside any gene match. In the germline V gene, CDR1 corresponds to MGHRA and CDR2 to YSYEKL. Results and caveats for the whole study, not just this receptor: On average, CD8+ T cells showed more expanded clones than CD4+ T cells after ivuxolimab. The antigen specificity of the clonally expanded peripheral T cells was not determined. Low levels of normalized T-cell clonal expansion were also seen in some nonresponding patients. At doses of 0.1 to 3.0 mg/kg, clonal expansion of both CD4+ and CD8+ blood T cells was observed from baseline to week 6. In the 0.1-3.0 mg/kg groups, partial responders had among the lowest normalized peripheral clonal expansion, particularly in CD8+ T cells.

To sequence the TCRbeta CDR3 region, genomic DNA was isolated from the sorted cells. TCRbeta CDR3 regions were sequenced using the immunoSEQ Assay. TCRdb limited this immuneACCESS table to in-frame rearrangements with V and J called. A share of clones is missing; checked studies link under half to unresolved V genes, and the rest is unexplained. The table for this sample lists 60,000 to 100,000 clones; roughly 94% of them were counted only once. The leading ten clones occupy 20% of the sample. Patients with a history of autoimmune disease or receiving systemic immunosuppression were excluded from the trial. Peripheral blood for TCR sequencing was drawn from every dose cohort at baseline, at cycle 4 day 1 and at cycle 7 day 1. Samples came from an open-label, multicenter, first-in-human phase I dose-escalation trial of ivuxolimab. Adults with locally advanced or metastatic melanoma, renal cell, hepatocellular, or head and neck squamous cell carcinoma were enrolled in the trial. Before TCR sequencing, CD4+ T cells and CD8+ T cells from peripheral blood were sorted into separate populations.

The TCR was taken from an adult with an advanced solid tumor such as melanoma, head and neck, liver or kidney cancer. The chain joins TRBV4-1 to TRBJ2-2; 8 bases in between match TRBD1. The source was CD4+ or CD8+ T cells sorted from blood, collected in a trial of the OX40 agonist ivuxolimab. The CDR3 region has the sequence CASSQDGTGNTGELFF. In nucleotides, the sequence is TGCGCCAGCAGCCAGGACGGGACAGGGAACACCGGGGAGCTGTTTTTT.